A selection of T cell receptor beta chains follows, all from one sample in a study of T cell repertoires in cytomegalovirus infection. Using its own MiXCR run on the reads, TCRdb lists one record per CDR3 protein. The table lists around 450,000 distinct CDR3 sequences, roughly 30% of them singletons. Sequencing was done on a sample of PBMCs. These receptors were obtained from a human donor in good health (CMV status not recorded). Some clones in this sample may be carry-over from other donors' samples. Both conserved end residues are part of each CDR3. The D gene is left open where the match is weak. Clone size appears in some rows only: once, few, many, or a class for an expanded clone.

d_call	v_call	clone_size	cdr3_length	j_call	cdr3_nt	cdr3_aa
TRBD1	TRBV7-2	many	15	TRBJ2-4	TGTGCCAGCAGACGGGACAGACTAGCCAAAAACATTCAGTACTTC	CASRRDRLAKNIQYF
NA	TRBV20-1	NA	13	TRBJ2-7	TGCAGTGTATTGTCAGGGCTCGCCTACGAGCAGTACTTC	CSVLSGLAYEQYF
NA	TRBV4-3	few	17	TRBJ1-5	TGCGCCAGCAGCCAAACCCCTCTGGGGTTTGGCAATCAGCCCCAGCATTTT	CASSQTPLGFGNQPQHF
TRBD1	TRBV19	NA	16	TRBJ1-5	TGTGCCAGTAGTCGATCGGGGACAGGAGGTAATCAGCCCCAGCATTTT	CASSRSGTGGNQPQHF
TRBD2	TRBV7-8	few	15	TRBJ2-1	TGTGCCCTCGGTCATGGCGGGGGGGCCTTGGATGAGCAGTTCTTC	CALGHGGGALDEQFF
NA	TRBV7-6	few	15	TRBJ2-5	TGTGCCAGCAGCTCAAGCGGGTCTAGACAAGAGACCCAGTACTTC	CASSSSGSRQETQYF
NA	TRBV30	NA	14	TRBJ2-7	TGTGCCTGGAGTGGCCTCCAAGCCTTCTACGAGCAGTACTTC	CAWSGLQAFYEQYF
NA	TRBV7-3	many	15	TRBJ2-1	TGTGCCAGCAGTCCCAAGGGTTTCGCCTACAATGAGCAGTTCTTC	CASSPKGFAYNEQFF
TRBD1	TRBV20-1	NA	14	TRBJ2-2	TGCAGTGGCGGACAGGGTGGAAAACCCGGGGAGCTGTTTTTT	CSGGQGGKPGELFF
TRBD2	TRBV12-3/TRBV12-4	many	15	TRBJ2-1	TGTGCCAGCAGTTGGGGCCTAGCGGGGCCCCTCGGGCAGTTCTTC	CASSWGLAGPLGQFF
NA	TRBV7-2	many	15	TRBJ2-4	TGTGCCAGCAGCTTTGAAATTCTAGCCAAAAACATTCAGTACTTC	CASSFEILAKNIQYF
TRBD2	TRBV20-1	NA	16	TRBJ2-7	TGCAGTGCTAGAGATCCGGGGGGTAGGTCCACCCACGAGCAGTACTTC	CSARDPGGRSTHEQYF
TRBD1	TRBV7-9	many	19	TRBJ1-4	TGTGCCAGCAGCGGCAGCCGGGACAGGGGCTATTCAACTAATGAAAAACTGTTTTTT	CASSGSRDRGYSTNEKLFF
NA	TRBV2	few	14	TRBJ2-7	TGTGCCAGCAGTGACCCAGCAGGGTCCAACGAGCAGTACTTC	CASSDPAGSNEQYF
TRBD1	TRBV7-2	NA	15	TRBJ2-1	TGTGCCAGCAGCCGGACCTGGGACAGCAACAATGAGCAGTTCTTC	CASSRTWDSNNEQFF
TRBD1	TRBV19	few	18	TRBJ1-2	TGTGCCAGTAGTCCCCGGACAGGGGGCGGGCCTGGCGGTTGGGGCTACACCTTC	CASSPRTGGGPGGWGYTF
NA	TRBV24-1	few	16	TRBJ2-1	TGTGCCACCAGTGATTCCTACAGGTCCGAGCGGAATGAGCAGTTCTTC	CATSDSYRSERNEQFF
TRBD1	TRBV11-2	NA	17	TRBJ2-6	TGTGCCAGCAGCTCGGACAGGGGAGGGTCTGGGGCCAACGTCCTGACTTTC	CASSSDRGGSGANVLTF
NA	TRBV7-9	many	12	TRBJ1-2	TGTGCCAGCAGCTTAGACAGCTATGGCTACACCTTC	CASSLDSYGYTF
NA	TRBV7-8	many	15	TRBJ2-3	TGTGCCAGCAGCCCGCAAGGCCCCGGGGCAGATACGCAGTATTTT	CASSPQGPGADTQYF
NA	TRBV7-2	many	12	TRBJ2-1	TGTGCCAGCAGCTTAGGTCTACACAAGCAGTTCTTC	CASSLGLHKQFF
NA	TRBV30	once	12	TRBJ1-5	TGTGCCTGGACCAGGGCCTGTCAGCCCCAGCATTTT	CAWTRACQPQHF
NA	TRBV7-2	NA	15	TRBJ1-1	TGTGCCAGCAGCTTAGGACCTGATTCGAACACTGAAGCTTTCTTT	CASSLGPDSNTEAFF
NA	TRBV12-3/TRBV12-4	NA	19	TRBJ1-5	TGTGCCAGCAGTTTTCGAGGTTCCCATCGAGGCCATAGCAATCAGCCCCAGCATTTT	CASSFRGSHRGHSNQPQHF
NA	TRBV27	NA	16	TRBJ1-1	TGTGCCAGCAGTGCAGGGCCCAGTGGACTGGGCACTGAAGCTTTCTTT	CASSAGPSGLGTEAFF
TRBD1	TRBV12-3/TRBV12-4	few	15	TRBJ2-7	TGTGCCAGCAGCCTATTGACAGGGAAAAGGTACGAGCAGTACTTC	CASSLLTGKRYEQYF
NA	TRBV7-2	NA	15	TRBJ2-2	TGTGCCAGCAGCCGGGACGGATCAAGCACCAGGGAGCAGTTTTTT	CASSRDGSSTREQFF
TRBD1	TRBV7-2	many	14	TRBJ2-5	TGTGCCAGCAGCTTAGCGGGACAGGGAAAGACCCAGTACTTC	CASSLAGQGKTQYF
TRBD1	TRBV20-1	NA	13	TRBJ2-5	TGCAGTGCTGCCCGGACAGGACAAGAGACCCAGTACTTC	CSAARTGQETQYF
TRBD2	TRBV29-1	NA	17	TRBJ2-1	TGCAGCGCCGAGGGACTAGCGGGGGGTCTCTTACGTGGTGAGCAGTTCTTC	CSAEGLAGGLLRGEQFF
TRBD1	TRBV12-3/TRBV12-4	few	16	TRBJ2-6	TGTGCCAGCAGGTCTTTATTTGGGACAGGGACAAACGTCCTGACTTTC	CASRSLFGTGTNVLTF
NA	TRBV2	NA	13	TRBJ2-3	TGTGCCAGCAGTCTTGAAAAACAAGATACGCAGTATTTT	CASSLEKQDTQYF
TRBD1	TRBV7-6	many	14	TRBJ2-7	TGTGCCAGCAGCTACGACAGGGCCCACTACGAGCAGTACTTC	CASSYDRAHYEQYF
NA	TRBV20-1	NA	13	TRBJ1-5	TGCAGTGCTGACGGGGGGCCAAATCAGCCCCAGCATTTT	CSADGGPNQPQHF
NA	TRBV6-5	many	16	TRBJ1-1	TGTGCCAGCAGCCTTTCATACCCAGGGGCAGGGACTGAAGCTTTCTTT	CASSLSYPGAGTEAFF
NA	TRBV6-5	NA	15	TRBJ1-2	TGTGCCAGCAGTGTTAAGAATACAGGCCCCCTGGGCTACACCTTC	CASSVKNTGPLGYTF
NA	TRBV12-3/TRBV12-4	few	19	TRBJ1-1	TGTGCCAGCAGTTCTCTGCCAGGGAGAGGGTCCCCAATGAACACTGAAGCTTTCTTT	CASSSLPGRGSPMNTEAFF
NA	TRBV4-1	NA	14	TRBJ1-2	TGCGCCAGCAGCCAAGTTAAGGCTAACTATGGCTACACCTTC	CASSQVKANYGYTF
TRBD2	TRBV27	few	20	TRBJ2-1	TGTGCCAGCAGTTTAAAAACTGGACTAGCGGGGAAAGACTCCTACAATGAGCAGTTCTTC	CASSLKTGLAGKDSYNEQFF
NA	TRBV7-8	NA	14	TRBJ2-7	TGTGCCAGCAGCTTAGTCTCAGGGTCAAAAGAGCAGTACTTC	CASSLVSGSKEQYF
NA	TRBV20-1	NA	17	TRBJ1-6	TGCAGTGCTAGAGACTTCCGGGGGCGGAGGACTAATTCACCCCTCCACTTT	CSARDFRGRRTNSPLHF
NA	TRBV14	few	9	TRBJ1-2	TGTGCCAGCAGCCAGCCTCTCACCTTC	CASSQPLTF
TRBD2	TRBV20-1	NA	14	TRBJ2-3	TGCAGTGCTTTGACTAGCTCTCACACAGATACGCAGTATTTT	CSALTSSHTDTQYF
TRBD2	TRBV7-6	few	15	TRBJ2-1	TGTGCCAGCAGCTTCGGGCGGGGGGACTACAATGAGCAGTTCTTC	CASSFGRGDYNEQFF
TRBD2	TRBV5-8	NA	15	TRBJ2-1	TGTGCCAGCAGCCCCCATGGCGGGGGGGCCGGTGAGCAGTTCTTC	CASSPHGGGAGEQFF
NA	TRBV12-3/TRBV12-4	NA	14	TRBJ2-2	TGTGCCATCAGATCGACACCGAACACCGGGGATCTGTTTTTT	CAIRSTPNTGDLFF
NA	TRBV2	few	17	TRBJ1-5	TGTGCCAGCAGTGTCTATATACGGCGGCAGGGTAATCAGCCCCAGCATTTT	CASSVYIRRQGNQPQHF
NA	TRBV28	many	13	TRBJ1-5	TGTGCCAGCAGTTCGAGAACACCCTCGGCCCAGCATTTT	CASSSRTPSAQHF
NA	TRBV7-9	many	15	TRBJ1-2	TGTGCCAGCAGCTTAGTACGACAGGATCTCCCTGGCTACACCTTC	CASSLVRQDLPGYTF
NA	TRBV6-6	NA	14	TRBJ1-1	TGTGCCAGCAGGACCGGAGAACGGTCCTCTGAAGCTTTCTTT	CASRTGERSSEAFF
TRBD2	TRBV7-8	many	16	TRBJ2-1	TGTGCCAGCAGCTTAGCGGTAGCGGGGTACTACAATGAGCAGTTCTTC	CASSLAVAGYYNEQFF